This TCR beta chain was sequenced in a study of blood T cell repertoires in COVID-19. Study-wide background: The United States, Italy and Spain provided the acute and convalescent COVID-19 samples.

Germline V gene data show CDR1 as MDHEN and CDR2 as SYDVKM. Deletions cut 7 bases from V and 4 bases from J, with 23 bases between. The CDR3 length is 18 residues. Authors' methods: Amplification from reference gene primers served as the basis for estimated nucleated cell counts. Clones were read by immunoSEQ multiplex PCR, and TCRdb kept only the in-frame ones, dropping some. That table supplies the V and J calls and clone size; D and trimming were determined from the DNA. The sample shows fewer than 250,000 clones, about 86% of them seen only once. The chain recombines TRBV28 with TRBJ2-6, with a possible D match to TRBD1 (6 bases). Sample: PBMCs or T cells enriched from blood (not recorded which). This receptor was identified in a woman aged 40 to 49 with acute COVID-19. CDR3 DNA sequence: TGTGCCAGCACCTTTGGCGGCAGGGGTGCCCAAGGGGCCAACGTCCTGACTTTC. The encoded protein is CASTFGGRGAQGANVLTF.